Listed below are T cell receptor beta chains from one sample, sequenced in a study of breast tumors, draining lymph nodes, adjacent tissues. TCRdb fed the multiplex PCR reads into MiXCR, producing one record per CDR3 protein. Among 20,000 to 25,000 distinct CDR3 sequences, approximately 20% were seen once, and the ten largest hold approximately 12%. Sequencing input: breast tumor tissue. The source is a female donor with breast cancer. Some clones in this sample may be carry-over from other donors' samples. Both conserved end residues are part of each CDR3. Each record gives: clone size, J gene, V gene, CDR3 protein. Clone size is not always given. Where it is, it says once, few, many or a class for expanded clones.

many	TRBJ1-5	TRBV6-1	CASSVGSGGNQPQHF
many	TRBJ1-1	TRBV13	CASSQKERDTEAFF
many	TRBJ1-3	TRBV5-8	CASSWTGTGAGNTIYF
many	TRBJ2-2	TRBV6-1	CASSRYTEELFF
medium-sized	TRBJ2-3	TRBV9	CASSVRGTDTQYF
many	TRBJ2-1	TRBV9	CASSVDRIEDEQFF
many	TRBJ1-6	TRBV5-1	CASSAGGRGNSPLHF
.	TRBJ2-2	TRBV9	CASGVHGTTGELSF
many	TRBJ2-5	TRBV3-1	CASSQGISGERQETQYF
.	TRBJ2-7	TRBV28	CASGTSGRLPYEQYF
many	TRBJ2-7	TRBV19	CASSFKGSSYEQYF
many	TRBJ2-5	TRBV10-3	CAISEGLQETQYF
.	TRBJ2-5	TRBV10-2	CASSDPGLADETQYF
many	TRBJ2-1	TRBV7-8	CASSLVSAGSSYNEQFF
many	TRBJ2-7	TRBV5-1	CASSRDWRYEQYF
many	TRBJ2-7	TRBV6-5	CASSSFTGFGQGAYEQYF
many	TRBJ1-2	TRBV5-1	CASSPGQAIGGYTF
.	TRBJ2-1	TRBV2	CASSETRWSPYNEQFF
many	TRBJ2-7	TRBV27	CASSIGQSYEQYF
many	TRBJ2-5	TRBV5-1	CASSLAGIDGETQYF
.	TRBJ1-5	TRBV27	CASSLTTGGYNQPQHF
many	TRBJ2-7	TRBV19	CASRFGTGDYEQYF
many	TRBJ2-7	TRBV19	CASTDRLAPYEQYF
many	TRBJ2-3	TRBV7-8	CASSFMATSGRKDTQYF
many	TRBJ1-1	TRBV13	CASSPLPTGMNTEAFF
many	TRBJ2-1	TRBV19	CASSHRDYLQFF
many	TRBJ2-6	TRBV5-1	CASSLAGSGANVLTF
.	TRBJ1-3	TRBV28	CAGSPPGVTGNTIYF
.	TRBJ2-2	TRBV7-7	CASSLGQGSGELFF
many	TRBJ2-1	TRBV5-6	CASSSRDQIYNEQFF
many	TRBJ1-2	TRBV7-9	CASTSSQLDRVYGYTF
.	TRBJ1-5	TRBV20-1	CSAPRTDLINQPQHF
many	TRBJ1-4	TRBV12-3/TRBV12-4	CASAHTVRGEKLFF
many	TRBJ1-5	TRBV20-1	CSARDPESNQPQHF
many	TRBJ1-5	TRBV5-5	CASSLSPDRSSPQHF
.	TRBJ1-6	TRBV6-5	CASSHDSNSPLHF
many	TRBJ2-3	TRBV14	CASSQDSWAAGADTQYF
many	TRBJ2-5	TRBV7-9	CASSPVRQETQYF
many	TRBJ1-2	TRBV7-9	CASSLGGGGYTF
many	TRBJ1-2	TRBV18	CASSPRDRSFNYGYTF
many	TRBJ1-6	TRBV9	CASSAGGSYNSPLHF
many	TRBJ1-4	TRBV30	CALNFAATNEKLFF
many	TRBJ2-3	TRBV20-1	CSAGDSGRTTDTQYF
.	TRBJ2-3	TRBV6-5	CASTGNTDTQYF
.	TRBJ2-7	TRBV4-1	CASSQVWTGDLSYEQYF
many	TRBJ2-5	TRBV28	CASFSGRREETQYF
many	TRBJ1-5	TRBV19	CASSIGIEGGYSNQPQHF
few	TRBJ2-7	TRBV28	CASSPRGGGILTYEQYF
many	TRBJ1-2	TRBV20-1	CSARKSGTGSYGYTF
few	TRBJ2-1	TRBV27	CASSLFIAGGNEQFF
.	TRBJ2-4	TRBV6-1	CASSEDRAGDIRYF
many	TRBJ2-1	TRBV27	CASSLVQRESNEQFF
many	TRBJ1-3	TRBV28	CASSFGDRAGNTIYF